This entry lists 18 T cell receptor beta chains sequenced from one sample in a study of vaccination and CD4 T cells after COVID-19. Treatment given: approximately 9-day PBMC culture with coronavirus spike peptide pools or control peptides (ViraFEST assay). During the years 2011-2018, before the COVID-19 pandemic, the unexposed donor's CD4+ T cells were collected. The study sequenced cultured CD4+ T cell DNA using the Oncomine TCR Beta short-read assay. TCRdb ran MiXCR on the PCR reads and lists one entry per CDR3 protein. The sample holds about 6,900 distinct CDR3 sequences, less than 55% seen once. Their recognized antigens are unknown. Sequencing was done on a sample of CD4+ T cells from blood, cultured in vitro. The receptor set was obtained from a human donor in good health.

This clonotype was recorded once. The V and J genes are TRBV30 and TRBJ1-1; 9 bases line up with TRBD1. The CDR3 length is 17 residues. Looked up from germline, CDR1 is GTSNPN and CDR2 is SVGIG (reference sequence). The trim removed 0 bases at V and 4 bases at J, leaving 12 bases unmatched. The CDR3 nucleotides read TGTGCCTGGAGTGTATTAGGGACAGGGCGGCTGGGCACTGAAGCTTTCTTT. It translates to CAWSVLGTGRLGTEAFF. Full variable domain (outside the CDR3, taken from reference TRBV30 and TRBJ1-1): SQTIHQWPATLVQPVGSPLSLECTVEGTSNPNLYWYRQAAGRGLQLLFYSVGIGQISSEVPQNLSASRPQDRQFILSSKKLLLSDSGFYLCAWSVLGTGRLGTEAFFGQGTRLTVV.

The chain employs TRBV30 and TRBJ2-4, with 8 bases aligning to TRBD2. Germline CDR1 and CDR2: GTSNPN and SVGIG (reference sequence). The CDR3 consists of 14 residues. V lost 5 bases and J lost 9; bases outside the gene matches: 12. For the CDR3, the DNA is TGTGCCTGGGGCCACGGGGGGGGGTTAGGCATTCAGTACTTC. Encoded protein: CAWGHGGGLGIQYF. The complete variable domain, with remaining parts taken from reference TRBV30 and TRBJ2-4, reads SQTIHQWPATLVQPVGSPLSLECTVEGTSNPNLYWYRQAAGRGLQLLFYSVGIGQISSEVPQNLSASRPQDRQFILSSKKLLLSDSGFYLCAWGHGGGLGIQYFGAGTRLSVL.

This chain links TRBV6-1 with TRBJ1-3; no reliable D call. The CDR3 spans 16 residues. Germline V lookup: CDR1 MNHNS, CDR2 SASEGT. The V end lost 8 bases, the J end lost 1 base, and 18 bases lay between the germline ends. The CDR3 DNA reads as TGTGCCAGCCTGATAGACCCCTACTCTTCTGGAAACACCATATATTTT. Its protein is CASLIDPYSSGNTIYF.

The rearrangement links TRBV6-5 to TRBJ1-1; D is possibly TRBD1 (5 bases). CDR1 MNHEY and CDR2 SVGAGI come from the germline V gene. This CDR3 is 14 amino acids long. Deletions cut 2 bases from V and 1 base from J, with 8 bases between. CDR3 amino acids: CASSYRGRNTEAFF. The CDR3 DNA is TGTGCCAGCAGTTACCGGGGACGGAACACTGAAGCTTTCTTT.

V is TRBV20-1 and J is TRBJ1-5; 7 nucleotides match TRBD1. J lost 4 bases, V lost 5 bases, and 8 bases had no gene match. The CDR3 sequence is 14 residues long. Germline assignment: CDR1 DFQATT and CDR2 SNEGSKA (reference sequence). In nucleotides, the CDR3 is TGCAGTGCTCAGGGGGATATTACAAATCAGCCCCAGCATTTT. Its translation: CSAQGDITNQPQHF.

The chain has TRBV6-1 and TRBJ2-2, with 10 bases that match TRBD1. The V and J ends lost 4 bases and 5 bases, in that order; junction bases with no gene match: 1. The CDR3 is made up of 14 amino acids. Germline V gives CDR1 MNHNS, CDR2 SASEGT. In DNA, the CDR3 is TGTGCCAGCAGTGGGACAGGGGGGACCGGGGAGCTGTTTTTT. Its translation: CASSGTGGTGELFF.

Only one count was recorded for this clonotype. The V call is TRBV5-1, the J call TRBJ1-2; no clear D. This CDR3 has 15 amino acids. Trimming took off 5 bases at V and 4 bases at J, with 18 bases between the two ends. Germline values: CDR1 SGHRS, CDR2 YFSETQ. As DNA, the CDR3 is TGCGCCAGCAGTGCGGGCCGGATGAGTTTCTATGGCTACACCTTC. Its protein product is CASSAGRMSFYGYTF.

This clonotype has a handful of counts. CDR3 in DNA: TGTGCCAGCAGTAAGACAGGGGACACTGAAGCTTTCTTT. Protein sequence: CASSKTGDTEAFF. This chain joins TRBV6-2 or TRBV6-3 and TRBJ1-1; 8 nucleotides match TRBD1. V shed 5 bases and J 3 bases; nucleotides not matched to a gene: 2. Germline CDR1 and CDR2: MNHEY and SVGEGT. The CDR3 consists of 13 residues.

The CDR3 bases are TGTGCCAGCAGCTTAGAGGACTCGTCTTATACGCAGTATTTT. As protein: CASSLEDSSYTQYF. V is TRBV7-2 and J is TRBJ2-3, with a possible D match to TRBD2 (5 bases). The V gene's germline CDR1 is SGHTA and CDR2 FQGNSA. This CDR3 has 14 amino acids. V dropped 1 base and J dropped 7 bases, with 12 bases sitting between them.

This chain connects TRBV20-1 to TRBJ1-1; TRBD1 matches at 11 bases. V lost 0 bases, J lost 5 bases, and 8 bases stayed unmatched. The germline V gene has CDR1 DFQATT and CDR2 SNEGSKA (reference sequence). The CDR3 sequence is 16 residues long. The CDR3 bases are TGCAGTGCTAGAGATCGGAGGACAGGGGGCAGAACTGAAGCTTTCTTT. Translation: CSARDRRTGGRTEAFF.

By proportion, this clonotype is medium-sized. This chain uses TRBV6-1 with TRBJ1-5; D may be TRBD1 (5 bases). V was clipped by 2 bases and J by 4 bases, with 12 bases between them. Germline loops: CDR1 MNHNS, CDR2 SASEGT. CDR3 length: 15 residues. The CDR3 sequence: CASSESQGINQPQHF. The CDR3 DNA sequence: TGTGCCAGCAGTGAATCCCAGGGCATTAATCAGCCCCAGCATTTT.

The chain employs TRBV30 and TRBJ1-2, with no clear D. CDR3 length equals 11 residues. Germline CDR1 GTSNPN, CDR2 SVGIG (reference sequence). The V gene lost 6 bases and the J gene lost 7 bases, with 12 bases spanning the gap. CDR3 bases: TGTGCCTGCTTCGAAGCCCCTGGCTACACCTTC. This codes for CACFEAPGYTF.

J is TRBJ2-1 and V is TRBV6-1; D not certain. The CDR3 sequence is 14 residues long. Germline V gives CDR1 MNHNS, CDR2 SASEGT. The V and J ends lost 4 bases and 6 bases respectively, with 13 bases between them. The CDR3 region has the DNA TGTGCCAGCAGTGGTTGGCCCTTCGGCAATGAGCAGTTCTTC. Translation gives CASSGWPFGNEQFF.

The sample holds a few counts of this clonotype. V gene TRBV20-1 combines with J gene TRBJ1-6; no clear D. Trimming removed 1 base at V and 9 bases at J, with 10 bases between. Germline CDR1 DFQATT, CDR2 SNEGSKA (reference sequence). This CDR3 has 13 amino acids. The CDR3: CSARVGLASPLHF. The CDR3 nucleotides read TGCAGTGCTAGAGTTGGACTGGCTTCACCCCTCCACTTT.

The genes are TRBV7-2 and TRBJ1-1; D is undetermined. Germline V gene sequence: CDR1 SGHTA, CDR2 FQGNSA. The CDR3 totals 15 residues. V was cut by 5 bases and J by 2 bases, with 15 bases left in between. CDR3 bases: TGTGCCAGCAGCCTTGCGGTACTCAGAAACACTGAAGCTTTCTTT. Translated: CASSLAVLRNTEAFF. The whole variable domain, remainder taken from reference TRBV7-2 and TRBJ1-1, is GAGVSQSPSNKVTEKGKDVELRCDPISGHTALYWYRQSLGQGLEFLIYFQGNSAPDKSGLPSDRFSAERTGGSVSTLTIQRTQQEDSAVYLCASSLAVLRNTEAFFGQGTRLTVV.

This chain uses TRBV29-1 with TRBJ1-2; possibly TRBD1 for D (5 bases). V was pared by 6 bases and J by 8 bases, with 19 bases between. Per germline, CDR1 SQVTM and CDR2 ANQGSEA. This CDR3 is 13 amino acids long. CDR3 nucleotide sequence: TGCAGCGTGTTTTCGCCAGGGTGGGGAGGCTACACCTTC. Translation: CSVFSPGWGGYTF. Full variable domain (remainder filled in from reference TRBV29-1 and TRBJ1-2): SAVISQKPSRDICQRGTSLTIQCQVDSQVTMMFWYRQQPGQSLTLIATANQGSEATYESGFVIDKFPISRPNLTFSTLTVSNMSPEDSSIYLCSVFSPGWGGYTFGSGTRLTVV.

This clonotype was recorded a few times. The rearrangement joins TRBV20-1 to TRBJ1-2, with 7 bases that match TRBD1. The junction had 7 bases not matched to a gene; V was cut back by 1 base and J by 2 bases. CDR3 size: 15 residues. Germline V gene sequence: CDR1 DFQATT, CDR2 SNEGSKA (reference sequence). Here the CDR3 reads CSARVRGQLNYGYTF. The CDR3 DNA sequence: TGCAGTGCTAGAGTTAGGGGGCAGTTGAACTATGGCTACACCTTC.

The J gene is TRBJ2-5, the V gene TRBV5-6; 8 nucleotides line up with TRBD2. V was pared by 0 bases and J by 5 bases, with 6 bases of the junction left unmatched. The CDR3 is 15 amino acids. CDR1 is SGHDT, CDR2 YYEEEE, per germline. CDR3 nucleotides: TGTGCCAGCAGCTTGGATGGGGGCGGGAGGGAGACCCAGTACTTC. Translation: CASSLDGGGRETQYF.